The sequence of this T cell receptor beta chain was determined in a study of cytomegalovirus exposure and HLA in healthy donors. At the level of the study: Genotyping of roughly 400 donors showed that around 85% belonged to the Caucasian-associated ancestry cluster.

Study results and caveats: Diagnosis of cytomegalovirus status made by the classifier reportedly showed high specificity and sensitivity. Productive status was seen about 87% or about 30% of the time for most TCR beta V segments in an earlier analysis.

PCR was performed using 60 Vbeta and 13 Jbeta primers. Repertoires were generated with immunoSEQ multiplex PCR, while TCRdb's copy carries only in-frame clones and drops some. Seen here are roughly 150,000 clones, about 85% observed once, and the top ten hold approximately 2.5%. At sampling all donors were nominally healthy, likely with unrecorded immune exposures. This clone has a handful of counts. The target antigen is unknown. V was clipped by 1 base and J by 4 bases; unmatched bases: 5. Germline-derived CDR1 and CDR2 are SGHTA and FQGNSA. CDR3 length equals 15 residues. Material for sequencing was PBMCs. This clonotype was sampled from a young man in good health and CMV-seropositive. The chain employs TRBV7-2 and TRBJ2-3; 7 bases line up with TRBD2. The CDR3 region has the DNA TGTGCCAGCAGCTTAGGGAGCGGGATGGCAGATACGCAGTATTTT. This sequence encodes CASSLGSGMADTQYF.